Sequencing of this T cell receptor (beta chain) was carried out in a study of T-cell reconstitution after alpha-beta-depleted transplantation in children. Using unique molecular identifiers, the investigators prepared the TCRbeta library. MiXCR, applied by TCRdb to the PCR reads, yields one record per CDR3 protein. The sample lists a few hundred thousand distinct CDR3 sequences; roughly 30% were seen once. Germline V CDR1 and CDR2: ENHRY, SYGVKD. This CDR3 comprises 13 residues. V trimming: 11 bases; J trimming: 6 bases; junction bases outside the gene matches: 10. Study outcomes and limitations: Two months or so post-transplant, alpha-beta T cells reportedly derived from several hundred expanded graft clones. Some patients owed their high day-60 TCRbeta diversity to surviving recipient T cells and thymic progenitors. Newly made T cells mostly supplied T-cell counts and diversity one year after transplant.

Turning to this clonotype: No antigen is known for it.

The sample in question was PBMCs, obtained before TCRalphabeta/CD19-depleted stem cell transplant. The receptor was isolated from a boy under two years old with Wiskott-Aldrich syndrome, due to receive a stem cell transplant. The chain has TRBV10-3 and TRBJ2-1; 7 bases agree with TRBD1. The CDR3 region is CAARDQGVNEQFF. CDR3 in DNA: TGTGCCGCTCGGGACCAGGGGGTCAATGAGCAGTTCTTC.